This T cell receptor beta chain was retrieved from a study of blood T cell repertoires in COVID-19. The overall study: Italy, Spain and the United States were the sources of the convalescent and acute COVID-19 samples. The analysed material was cDNA or gDNA that came from T cells, B-cell-depleted T cells, or PBMCs.

Under the authors' procedure: Reference gene primer amplification gave estimated nucleated cell counts. Libraries were prepared by immunoSEQ multiplex PCR; TCRdb keeps only in-frame clonotypes and omits some of them. V and J calls and clone size come straight from that table; D and trimming were deduced from the DNA. This table has 190,000 or so clones, about 81% appearing once. This clone was seen more than once but under ten times. The sample consisted of peripheral blood. This clonotype was obtained from a woman at least 80 years old with COVID-19, enrolled during active disease.

CDR3 nucleotides: TGTGCCAGCAGTTTCGGGACACAGTACAATGAGCAGTTCTTC. Amino acids: CASSFGTQYNEQFF. J is TRBJ2-1 and V is TRBV27; TRBD1 might be the D (6 bases). The CDR3 covers 14 residues. V lost 3 bases and J 4 bases, leaving 10 bases between the germline ends. Germline loops: CDR1 MNHEY, CDR2 SMNVEV (reference sequence).